These 20 T cell receptor beta chains were sequenced from one sample in a study of Graves' ophthalmopathy and Graves' hyperthyroidism. Investigators amplified TCR beta CDR3 regions from RNA transcripts. First-round RT-PCR employed HTBI primers, with a second-round multiplex PCR after it. TCRdb re-analysed the multiplex PCR reads in MiXCR, keeping a single row per CDR3 protein. Altogether just over 600,000 distinct CDR3 sequences are present, about 24% being singletons, with the ten largest covering around 7%. Material: peripheral blood. The receptor set was obtained from a woman between 18 and 29 years old with stable Graves' hyperthyroidism. Some clones in this sample may be carry-over from other donors' samples.

There are many counts of this clonotype. The chain employs TRBV9 and TRBJ1-2; D is undetermined. This CDR3 has 13 amino acids. V was trimmed by 3 bases and J by 5 bases, leaving 11 bases between them. Germline V CDR1 and CDR2: SGDLS, YYNGEE. The DNA of the CDR3 is TGTGCCAGCAGCGATCGGACCCTATATGGCTACACCTTC. It specifies CASSDRTLYGYTF.

V is TRBV2 and J is TRBJ1-1, with 8 bases aligning to TRBD1. The V gene end was trimmed by 3 bases and the J gene end by 4 bases; junction bases not matched to a gene: 1. The CDR3 is 13 amino acids. Per the germline V gene, CDR1 is SNHLY and CDR2 is FYNNEI. Written as DNA, the CDR3 is TGTGCCAGCAGTGAGGGACAGGCCACTGAAGCTTTCTTT. Its protein is CASSEGQATEAFF.

This clonotype was seen many times. This rearrangement joins TRBV5-5 to TRBJ2-7; possible D gene TRBD2, 5 bases. Trimming removed 5 bases at V and 0 bases at J, with 15 bases between. Per germline, CDR1 SGHKS and CDR2 YYEKEE (reference sequence). The CDR3 loop spans 15 amino acids. The CDR3: CASRLTLGSSYEQYF. The CDR3 nucleotides read TGTGCCAGCAGGCTAACTCTGGGGAGCTCCTACGAGCAGTACTTC. The entire variable domain, with the rest obtained from reference TRBV5-5 and TRBJ2-7, is as follows: DAGVTQSPTHLIKTRGQQVTLRCSPISGHKSVSWYQQVLGQGPQFIFQYYEKEERGRGNFPDRFSARQFPNYSSELNVNALLLGDSALYLCASRLTLGSSYEQYFGPGTRLTVT.

This clonotype has more than one count but fewer than ten. The V gene is TRBV6-1, the J gene TRBJ1-5; 11 bases are shared with TRBD1. Germline-derived CDR1 and CDR2 are MNHNS and SASEGT. The CDR3 consists of 15 residues. The V and J ends lost 6 bases and 6 bases, in that order; junction bases with no gene match: 7. CDR3 nucleotide sequence: TGTGCCAGCAGAGCGGACAGGGGGCAGGGTCAGCCCCAGCATTTT. Translating gives CASRADRGQGQPQHF.

V gene TRBV7-2 combines with J gene TRBJ1-1; the match to TRBD1 covers 7 bases. Losses at the gene ends were 5 bases for V and 7 bases for J; bases not matched to a gene: 7. The CDR3 extends over 13 amino acids. CDR1 is SGHTA, CDR2 FQGNSA, per germline. In nucleotides, the CDR3 is TGTGCCAGCAGCCCTCAACAGGGGAATGAAGCTTTCTTT. Translation gives CASSPQQGNEAFF.

This clonotype has ten or more counts. This sequence joins TRBV6-1 and TRBJ1-5, with TRBD1 matching 8 bases. Germline values: CDR1 MNHNS, CDR2 SASEGT. Trimming removed 7 bases from V and 1 base from J; junction bases left unmatched: 12. The CDR3 is made up of 17 amino acids. CDR3 sequence (DNA): TGTGCCAGCACTGAGGGCCAGGGGGCTTTGAGCAATCAGCCCCAGCATTTT. Its translation is CASTEGQGALSNQPQHF.

This clonotype was seen many times. The chain employs TRBV29-1 and TRBJ1-5; D is unresolved. Trimming stripped 6 bases from V and 1 base from J, with 16 bases between. CDR1 is SQVTM and CDR2 is ANQGSEA in the germline V gene. The CDR3 is made up of 15 amino acids. CDR3 amino acids: CSVVVASESNQPQHF. CDR3 DNA sequence: TGCAGCGTAGTGGTGGCGTCAGAGAGCAATCAGCCCCAGCATTTT.

This clonotype came up many times. The chain joins TRBV28 to TRBJ1-2; D unclear. The CDR3 has 12 residues. CDR1 and CDR2 (germline): MDHEN, SYDVKM. V was cut by 5 bases and J by 5 bases, with 9 bases left in between. CDR3 loop: CASSPPAYGYTF. The CDR3 region has the DNA TGTGCCAGCAGTCCTCCCGCATATGGCTACACCTTC.

The table lists this clonotype with many counts. V gene TRBV29-1 combines with J gene TRBJ1-2; 10 bases fit TRBD1. The J segment lost 6 bases and the V segment lost 6 bases, leaving 4 bases of the junction unmatched. The CDR3 is 12 residues long. Looked up from germline, CDR1 is SQVTM and CDR2 is ANQGSEA. The CDR3: CSVLTGGDGYTF. The CDR3 DNA reads as TGCAGCGTACTGACAGGGGGCGATGGCTACACCTTC.

This clonotype was seen only a few times. The DNA of the CDR3 is TGTGCCAGCATCCTGGACAGGGGTGCCTATGGCTACACCTTC. This encodes CASILDRGAYGYTF. The V call is TRBV12-3 or TRBV12-4, the J call TRBJ1-2, with 9 bases that match TRBD1. J gave up 4 bases and V 7 bases, and 7 bases lay outside the gene matches. The CDR3 sequence is 14 residues long.

This clonotype turned up a few times. Compared with germline, one end of the junction differs, possibly owing to a read error. This rearrangement joins TRBV6-1 to TRBJ2-4; 7 positions match TRBD2. Germline CDR1 is MNHNS and CDR2 is SASEGT. There are 14 residues in the CDR3. CDR3 region: CASSDGGGPDIKYF. CDR3 sequence (DNA): TGTGCCAGCAGTGACGGGGGAGGGCCTGACATTAAGTACTTC.

This clonotype was seen a handful of times. The CDR3 reads CATSTSRGGGETQYF. DNA for the CDR3: TGTGCCACCAGCACCTCCAGGGGGGGGGGAGAGACCCAGTACTTC. V gene TRBV15 combines with J gene TRBJ2-5; D may match TRBD1 or TRBD2 (7 bases each). Per germline, CDR1 LNHNV and CDR2 YYDKDF (reference sequence). Deletions cut 4 bases from V and 4 bases from J, with 16 bases between. The CDR3 has 15 residues.

In this sample, this clonotype turned up many times. V is TRBV5-1 and J is TRBJ2-7; 7 nucleotides line up with TRBD2. The trim removed 0 bases at V and 4 bases at J, leaving 7 bases unmatched. Germline V gene data show CDR1 as SGHRS and CDR2 as YFSETQ. The length of the CDR3 is 15 residues. The CDR3 nucleotides read TGCGCCAGCAGCTTGGTTCGGGGGGATGGTTACGAGCAGTACTTC. Translation gives CASSLVRGDGYEQYF.

This chain links TRBV9 with TRBJ2-2; TRBD2 matches 8 bases. After removal of 0 bases from V and 8 bases from J, the junction contained 3 bases not matched to a gene. From germline, CDR1 is SGDLS and CDR2 YYNGEE. The length of the CDR3 is 14 residues. Written as DNA, the CDR3 is TGTGCCAGCAGCGTAGGGACTAGCCGAGGGGAGCTGTTTTTT. This sequence encodes CASSVGTSRGELFF.

Many counts were recorded for this clonotype. The V call is TRBV29-1, the J call TRBJ1-1; 8 bases are a match to TRBD1. The CDR3 has 13 residues. Germline V gene sequence: CDR1 SQVTM, CDR2 ANQGSEA. The junction had 4 bases not matched to a gene; V was cut back by 6 bases and J by 1 base. The CDR3 nucleotides are TGCAGCGTCCCCGGGACAGGGAACACTGAAGCTTTCTTT. This codes for CSVPGTGNTEAFF.

This clonotype was seen ten or more times. V usage is TRBV6-5 and J usage is TRBJ1-2, with TRBD1 as a possible D gene (5 bases). The germline V and J ends were trimmed by 5 bases and 4 bases, with 14 bases remaining between them. This CDR3 is 14 amino acids long. Germline V gene data show CDR1 as MNHEY and CDR2 as SVGAGI. The CDR3 sequence: CASSRDQMTYGYTF. In nucleotides, the CDR3 is TGTGCCAGCAGTCGGGACCAGATGACCTATGGCTACACCTTC.

This chain connects TRBV15 to TRBJ2-6; 7 positions match TRBD1. After removal of 4 bases from V and 0 bases from J, the junction contained 9 bases not matched to a gene. Germline lookup yields CDR1 LNHNV and CDR2 YYDKDF (reference sequence). This CDR3 is 18 amino acids long. Here the CDR3 DNA reads TGTGCCACCAGCAAGGAGGACAGGTTTAACTCTGGGGCCAACGTCCTGACTTTC. Translated: CATSKEDRFNSGANVLTF.

This clonotype was counted ten times or more. This chain uses TRBV6-2 or TRBV6-3 with TRBJ2-7; D possibly corresponds to TRBD2 (6 bases). The CDR3 length is 15 residues. V was shortened by 7 bases and J by 0 bases, with 16 bases between the two germline ends. The germline V gene has CDR1 MNHEY and CDR2 SVGEGT. The CDR3 sequence: CASKPRGLISYEQYF. In DNA form, the CDR3 reads TGTGCCAGCAAACCGCGGGGCCTTATCTCCTACGAGCAGTACTTC.

This clonotype was picked up many times. J is TRBJ2-7 and V is TRBV7-2; TRBD2 is a possible D gene (6 bases). The ends were cut back, 0 bases at V and 3 bases at J, with 9 bases in the middle. This CDR3 is 14 amino acids long. The germline V gene encodes CDR1 SGHTA and CDR2 FQGNSA. This chain's CDR3 is CASSLAGEVYEQYF. Written as DNA, the CDR3 is TGTGCCAGCAGCTTAGCGGGGGAGGTCTACGAGCAGTACTTC. The full variable domain, with the rest looked up from reference TRBV7-2 and TRBJ2-7, is GAGVSQSPSNKVTEKGKDVELRCDPISGHTALYWYRQSLGQGLEFLIYFQGNSAPDKSGLPSDRFSAERTGGSVSTLTIQRTQQEDSAVYLCASSLAGEVYEQYFGPGTRLTVT.

In this sample, this clonotype turned up many times. The rearrangement joins TRBV20-1 to TRBJ2-5; 8 positions agree with TRBD2. Trimming cost V 1 base and J 2 bases; bases outside gene matches: 15. The CDR3 contains 18 residues. Per the germline V gene, CDR1 is DFQATT and CDR2 is SNEGSKA (reference sequence). CDR3 amino acids: CSARGGFSSGGPQETQYF. CDR3 DNA: TGCAGTGCTAGAGGAGGTTTTTCGAGCGGGGGACCGCAAGAGACCCAGTACTTC.